One and the same sample provided the 9 T cell receptor beta chains below, sequenced in a study of PD-L1 blockade in urothelial cancer. Time point described: peripheral blood 6 weeks after treatment start. The table came from immunoSEQ multiplex PCR; TCRdb's copy has only in-frame clones and leaves some out. The data show 50,000 or so clones, approximately 85% seen once. The starting material was PBMCs, obtained around atezolizumab (anti-PD-L1) treatment. The receptors shown here come from a man in his fifties or sixties with urothelial cancer.

This clone was counted a single time. The genes are TRBV12-5 and TRBJ2-7, with a possible D match to TRBD1 (5 bases). The CDR3 length is 12 residues. Trimming removed 1 base from V and 6 bases from J, with 7 bases in between. Germline CDR1 and CDR2: LGHNT and FRNRAP. Written as DNA, the CDR3 is TGTGCTAGTGGTTTGGGACAGTTCGAGCAGTACTTC. This encodes CASGLGQFEQYF.

The chain couples TRBV29-1 to TRBJ2-3; 8 bases are shared with TRBD2. The CDR3 length is 16 residues. With 1 base clipped from V and 3 bases from J, the junction kept 9 bases outside the gene matches. The germline CDR1 and CDR2 sequences are SQVTM and ANQGSEA. CDR3 amino acids: CSVEVGIAGRTDTQYF. Written as DNA, the CDR3 is TGCAGCGTTGAAGTGGGGATAGCGGGAAGAACAGATACGCAGTATTTT.

V gene TRBV2 combines with J gene TRBJ2-7; the D gene is possibly TRBD1 (6 bases). V lost 10 bases to trimming and J lost 3 bases, with 19 bases between them. The germline gives CDR1 SNHLY, CDR2 FYNNEI. The CDR3 loop spans 14 amino acids. The CDR3 nucleotides read TGTGCCACCCGAAGGGAGAGGGGGAGCTACGAGCAGTACTTC. Protein sequence: CATRRERGSYEQYF.

The chain links TRBV7-2 to TRBJ2-7; perhaps TRBD2 as D (6 bases). V lost 1 base to trimming and J lost 5 bases, with 9 bases between them. Germline values: CDR1 SGHTA, CDR2 FQGNSA. This CDR3 is 13 amino acids long. The DNA of the CDR3 is TGTGCCAGCAGCTTAGGACCGGGGGACGAGCAGTACTTC. It is translated as CASSLGPGDEQYF.

This chain connects TRBV27 to TRBJ1-4; D remains unclear. Trimming stripped 5 bases from V and 4 bases from J, with 11 bases between. In germline, CDR1 is MNHEY, CDR2 SMNVEV (reference sequence). The CDR3 runs 14 residues. Here the CDR3 reads CASSPRQFNEKLFF. The CDR3 nucleotides are TGTGCCAGCAGTCCACGTCAGTTTAATGAAAAACTGTTTTTT.

The V and J genes are TRBV6-6 and TRBJ2-7; 8 bases line up with TRBD1. This CDR3 has 15 residues. J lost 0 bases, V lost 4 bases, and 5 bases had no gene match. Germline CDR1 MNHNY, CDR2 SVGAGI (reference sequence). The CDR3 nucleotides read TGTGCCAGCAGTTTTAACAGGGGGAGCTCCTACGAGCAGTACTTC. Amino acid sequence: CASSFNRGSSYEQYF.

The CDR3 nucleotides are TGTGCCTGGAGCCCAGGGGGCTATGATGAAAAACTGTTTTTT. As protein: CAWSPGGYDEKLFF. J is TRBJ1-4 and V is TRBV30, with TRBD1 matching 8 bases. The CDR3 length is 14 residues. The ends lost 3 bases at V and 6 bases at J; junction bases unmatched: 6. Germline CDR1 and CDR2: GTSNPN and SVGIG (reference sequence).

This chain links TRBV30 with TRBJ2-1; D is ambiguous. Trimming cost V 3 bases and J 2 bases, with 5 bases left between them. The CDR3 sequence is 12 residues long. Per germline, CDR1 GTSNPN and CDR2 SVGIG (reference sequence). The CDR3 loop reads CAWSPTYNEQFF. The CDR3 DNA reads as TGTGCCTGGAGCCCAACCTACAATGAGCAGTTCTTC.

The CDR3 is CAWSFRTDVMLYGYTF. CDR3 in DNA: TGTGCCTGGAGTTTCCGGACAGACGTGATGCTCTATGGCTACACCTTC. The chain has TRBV30 and TRBJ1-2, with D possibly being TRBD1 (6 bases). V was shortened by 2 bases and J by 4 bases, with 20 bases between the two germline ends. CDR3 size: 16 residues. The germline CDR1 and CDR2 sequences are GTSNPN and SVGIG (reference sequence).